Shown below are 19 T cell receptor beta chains from a single sample sequenced in a study of OX40 agonist ivuxolimab in advanced cancers. The data were produced by immunoSEQ multiplex PCR, yet TCRdb's version contains in-frame clones alone and is incomplete. Of 55,000 to 80,000 clones listed, approximately 90% are singletons. The sequencing used CD4+ or CD8+ T cells sorted from blood, collected in a trial of the OX40 agonist ivuxolimab. These receptors all come from an adult with an advanced solid tumor such as melanoma, head and neck, liver or kidney cancer.

The chain carries TRBV28 and TRBJ1-3, with TRBD1 matching over 8 bases. This CDR3 is 14 amino acids long. V shed 6 bases and J 3 bases; nucleotides not matched to a gene: 4. CDR1 is MDHEN and CDR2 is SYDVKM in the germline V gene. As DNA, the CDR3 is TGTGCCAGCAGACAGGACAGGGTTGGAAACACCATATATTTT. This encodes CASRQDRVGNTIYF.

The chain is built from TRBV5-1 and TRBJ1-3; D call uncertain. V shed 0 bases and J shed 0 bases, with 19 bases lying between them. The CDR3 sequence is 19 residues long. In germline, CDR1 is SGHRS, CDR2 YFSETQ. Here the CDR3 DNA reads TGCGCCAGCAGCTTGGACGGTTCGGGAGGACCTTCCTCTGGAAACACCATATATTTT. Its translation is CASSLDGSGGPSSGNTIYF.

V and J are TRBV5-4 and TRBJ2-7; D may match TRBD1 or TRBD2 (6 bases each). V lost 5 bases and J lost 10, with 16 bases in between. The CDR3 runs to 12 residues. In germline, CDR1 is SGHNT, CDR2 YYREEE (reference sequence). The CDR3 DNA sequence: TGTGCCAGCAGACAGGCCCGGGGGCAACAGTACTTC. Amino acid sequence: CASRQARGQQYF.

The chain links TRBV19 to TRBJ2-3; D tentatively fits TRBD1 or TRBD2 (5 bases each). V was cut by 6 bases and J by 1 base, with 14 bases left in between. The CDR3 totals 15 residues. Germline V gene sequence: CDR1 LNHDA, CDR2 SQIVND (reference sequence). CDR3 protein: CASRGPGTRTDTQYF. Written as DNA, the CDR3 is TGTGCCAGTAGGGGACCAGGGACCCGCACAGATACGCAGTATTTT.

V is TRBV4-1 and J is TRBJ2-1; 11 bases line up with TRBD2. CDR3 length: 16 amino acids. The V segment lost 2 bases and the J segment 9 bases; nucleotides outside the gene matches: 9. CDR1 and CDR2 from the germline V gene are MGHRA and YSYEKL. CDR3 nucleotides: TGCGCCAGCAGCCAATCTAGACTAGCGGGGATATCTGAGCAGTTCTTC. Translated: CASSQSRLAGISEQFF.

This clone was detected a few times. V and J are TRBV7-2 and TRBJ2-7; 8 bases line up with TRBD2. From germline, CDR1 is SGHTA and CDR2 FQGNSA. The length of the CDR3 is 14 residues. J gave up 5 bases and V 7 bases, and 10 bases lay outside the gene matches. The CDR3 region is CASTQGGGPHEQYF. The CDR3 bases are TGTGCCAGCACTCAGGGCGGGGGGCCCCACGAGCAGTACTTC.

This chain joins TRBV27 and TRBJ1-5; D perhaps matches TRBD1 (5 bases). The ends were cut back, 2 bases at V and 0 bases at J, with 17 bases in the middle. The CDR3 totals 18 residues. Germline CDR1 and CDR2: MNHEY and SMNVEV (reference sequence). In DNA form, the CDR3 reads TGTGCCAGCAGTTTAGTCGGGGGTCTGAGCTATAGCAATCAGCCCCAGCATTTT. This gives the protein CASSLVGGLSYSNQPQHF.

This chain links TRBV11-2 with TRBJ1-3, with TRBD1 matching over 8 bases. Losses at the gene ends were 6 bases for V and 2 bases for J; bases not matched to a gene: 6. From germline, CDR1 is SGHAT and CDR2 FQNNGV. The CDR3 runs 15 residues. CDR3 coding DNA: TGTGCCAGCAGTGGACAGGGAGGTCCTGGAAACACCATATATTTT. It codes for CASSGQGGPGNTIYF.

The V and J genes are TRBV13 and TRBJ1-4, with D possibly being TRBD1 (5 bases). There are 14 residues in the CDR3. Germline CDR1 PRHDT, CDR2 FYEKMQ (reference sequence). The V gene lost 4 bases and the J gene lost 8 bases, with 14 bases spanning the gap. Written as DNA, the CDR3 is TGTGCCAGCAGCTCAGGAGGGACTAGCGAAAAACTGTTTTTT. It specifies CASSSGGTSEKLFF.

The rearrangement uses TRBV7-2 and TRBJ2-1; unclear D gene. Germline V gene lookup returns CDR1 SGHTA and CDR2 FQGNSA. CDR3 length: 11 amino acids. The germline V and J ends were trimmed by 5 bases and 4 bases, with 3 bases remaining between them. The CDR3 DNA follows: TGTGCCAGCAGCACTTACAATGAGCAGTTCTTC. Translation gives CASSTYNEQFF.

This chain connects TRBV5-1 to TRBJ2-5, with D perhaps matching TRBD2 (6 bases). Between the trimmed V and J ends, which lost 4 bases and 5 bases, there was a span of 15 bases. Germline V CDR1 and CDR2: SGHRS, YFSETQ. This CDR3 has 14 amino acids. The CDR3 nucleotides read TGCGCCAGCAGCCCTGTGGTAGGGAGGGAGACCCAGTACTTC. This sequence encodes CASSPVVGRETQYF.

This clone occurred a few times. The J gene is TRBJ2-3, the V gene TRBV5-1; D is unclear. This CDR3 comprises 13 residues. Trimming pared 0 bases from V and 2 bases from J, leaving 4 bases between. Germline-derived CDR1 and CDR2 are SGHRS and YFSETQ. The CDR3 here is CASSLAPTDTQYF. The CDR3 nucleotides are TGCGCCAGCAGCTTGGCCCCCACAGATACGCAGTATTTT.

This chain connects TRBV20-1 to TRBJ2-7; the D is unclear. The CDR3 is 10 residues long. Germline V CDR1 and CDR2: DFQATT, SNEGSKA (reference sequence). V lost 6 bases and J lost 7, with 10 bases in between. The CDR3 spells CSAKTREQYF. CDR3 DNA: TGCAGTGCCAAGACGAGGGAGCAGTACTTC.

V gene TRBV12-5 combines with J gene TRBJ1-3, with a tentative D call TRBD1 (5 bases). The CDR3 contains 17 residues. Trimming took off 1 base at V and 0 bases at J, with 13 bases between the two ends. Germline-derived CDR1 and CDR2 are LGHNT and FRNRAP. The CDR3 sequence: CASGLADTQGSGNTIYF. The CDR3 coding sequence is TGTGCTAGTGGTTTGGCGGACACCCAAGGCTCTGGAAACACCATATATTTT.

The genes are TRBV11-2 and TRBJ2-2, with TRBD1 matching over 8 bases. V was clipped by 2 bases and J by 6 bases; unmatched bases: 2. CDR3 size: 14 residues. CDR1 SGHAT and CDR2 FQNNGV come from the germline V gene. CDR3 DNA sequence: TGTGCCAGCAGCTTATTGACAGGGGCCGGGGAGCTGTTTTTT. Translating it yields CASSLLTGAGELFF.

This clone was detected only once. The chain couples TRBV19 to TRBJ2-2; 11 bases agree with TRBD2. Germline values: CDR1 LNHDA, CDR2 SQIVND (reference sequence). The V segment lost 10 bases and the J segment 4 bases; nucleotides outside the gene matches: 5. The CDR3 runs to 14 residues. CDR3 sequence: CATHSGGATGELFF. For the CDR3, the DNA is TGTGCCACTCATAGCGGGGGGGCCACCGGGGAGCTGTTTTTT.

The chain combines TRBV5-1 with TRBJ1-1, with D possibly matching TRBD1 (6 bases). The CDR3 is made up of 14 amino acids. V shed 4 bases and J shed 4 bases, with 14 bases lying between them. Germline V CDR1 and CDR2: SGHRS, YFSETQ. CDR3 DNA sequence: TGCGCCAGCAGCGCACAGGGTGGGGGCACTGAAGCTTTCTTT. Amino acids: CASSAQGGGTEAFF. Full variable domain (outside the CDR3, taken from reference TRBV5-1 and TRBJ1-1): KAGVTQTPRYLIKTRGQQVTLSCSPISGHRSVSWYQQTPGQGLQFLFEYFSETQRNKGNFPGRFSGRQFSNSRSEMNVSTLELGDSALYLCASSAQGGGTEAFFGQGTRLTVV.

This clone has only a few counts. This rearrangement joins TRBV27 to TRBJ1-6; tentatively, D is TRBD1 (5 bases). With 7 bases removed from V and 9 bases from J, the gap between germline ends came to 16 bases. Germline V gene data show CDR1 as MNHEY and CDR2 as SMNVEV (reference sequence). The CDR3 length is 14 residues. The CDR3 coding sequence is TGTGCCAGCACTCCGTTCGGGGGTCTTTCACCCCTCCACTTT. It yields the protein CASTPFGGLSPLHF.

The chain links TRBV6-7 to TRBJ1-2, with D possibly being TRBD1 (6 bases). TRBV6-7 is sorted into the ORF group, with uncertain function. This CDR3 comprises 15 residues. The V end was cut by 2 bases, the J end by 4 bases, with 14 bases between. The CDR3 DNA reads as TGTGCCAGCAGTTACCACCAACAGGGCCCCTATGGCTACACCTTC. This gives the protein CASSYHQQGPYGYTF.